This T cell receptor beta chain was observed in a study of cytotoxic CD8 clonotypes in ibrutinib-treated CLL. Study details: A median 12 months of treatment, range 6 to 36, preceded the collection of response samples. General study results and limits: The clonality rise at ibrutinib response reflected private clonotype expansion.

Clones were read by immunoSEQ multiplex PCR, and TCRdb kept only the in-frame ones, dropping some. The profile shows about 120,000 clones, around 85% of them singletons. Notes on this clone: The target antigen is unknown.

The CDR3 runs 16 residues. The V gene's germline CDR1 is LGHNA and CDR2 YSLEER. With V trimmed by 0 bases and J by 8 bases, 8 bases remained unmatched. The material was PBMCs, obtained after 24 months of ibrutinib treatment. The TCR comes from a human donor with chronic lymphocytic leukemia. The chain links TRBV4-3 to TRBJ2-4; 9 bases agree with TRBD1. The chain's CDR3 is CASSQDPGQGMDIQYF. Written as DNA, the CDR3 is TGCGCCAGCAGCCAAGATCCGGGACAGGGTATGGACATTCAGTACTTC.